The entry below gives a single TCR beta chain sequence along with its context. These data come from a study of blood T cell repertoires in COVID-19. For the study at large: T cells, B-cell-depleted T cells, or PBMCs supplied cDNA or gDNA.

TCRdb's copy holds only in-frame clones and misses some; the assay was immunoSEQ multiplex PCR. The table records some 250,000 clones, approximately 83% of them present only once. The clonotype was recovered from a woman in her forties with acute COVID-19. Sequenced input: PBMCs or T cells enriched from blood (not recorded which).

This CDR3 reads CASSQGTSGSKTDTQYF. The CDR3 region has the DNA TGTGCCAGCAGCCAGGGGACTAGCGGGAGCAAGACAGATACGCAGTATTTT. V usage is TRBV3-1 (or the pseudogene TRBV3-2) and J usage is TRBJ2-3, with 14 bases that match TRBD2. This CDR3 spans 17 amino acids. Germline values: CDR1 LGHDT, CDR2 YNNKEL (reference sequence). The junction had 5 bases not matched to a gene; V was cut back by 3 bases and J by 3 bases.